This T cell receptor (beta chain) was documented in a study of cytomegalovirus exposure and HLA in healthy donors. V was trimmed by 9 bases and J by 0 bases, leaving 9 bases between them. The CDR3 spans 14 residues. Germline V lookup: CDR1 LNHNV, CDR2 YYDKDF (reference sequence). The primer mix had 60 Vbeta and 13 Jbeta primers. Some clones are missing from TCRdb's copy, which holds only in-frame ones; the method was immunoSEQ multiplex PCR. Counted here are approximately 140,000 clones, roughly 63% occurring once; the ten biggest clones make up around 7.1%. This chain connects TRBV15 to TRBJ2-6; D not resolved. Sequencing was done on a sample of PBMCs. The receptor's source is a woman aged 60-75 years in good health and CMV-seropositive. CDR3 in DNA: TGTGCCACTTCACTGAGCTCTGGGGCCAACGTCCTGACTTTC. Protein product: CATSLSSGANVLTF.